One TCR beta chain is described in this entry. Clones were read by immunoSEQ multiplex PCR, and TCRdb kept only the in-frame ones, dropping some. The table has some 110,000 clones, about 94% seen once; the top ten hold 1.5% to 2%. The CDR3 extends over 15 amino acids. The V and J ends lost 2 bases and 0 bases, in that order; junction bases with no gene match: 4. Germline V gene data show CDR1 as KGHSH and CDR2 as LQKENI. These data belong to a study of siplizumab effects on memory and regulatory T cells. The sequence came from a human donor in good health. This rearrangement joins TRBV18 to TRBJ2-7, with 7 bases matching TRBD2. Sequencing input: non-Treg CD4+ T cells sorted from blood. The CDR3 nucleotides are TGTGCCAGCTCACCATTCGGGGGGAGCTCCTACGAGCAGTACTTC. Its translation is CASSPFGGSSYEQYF.